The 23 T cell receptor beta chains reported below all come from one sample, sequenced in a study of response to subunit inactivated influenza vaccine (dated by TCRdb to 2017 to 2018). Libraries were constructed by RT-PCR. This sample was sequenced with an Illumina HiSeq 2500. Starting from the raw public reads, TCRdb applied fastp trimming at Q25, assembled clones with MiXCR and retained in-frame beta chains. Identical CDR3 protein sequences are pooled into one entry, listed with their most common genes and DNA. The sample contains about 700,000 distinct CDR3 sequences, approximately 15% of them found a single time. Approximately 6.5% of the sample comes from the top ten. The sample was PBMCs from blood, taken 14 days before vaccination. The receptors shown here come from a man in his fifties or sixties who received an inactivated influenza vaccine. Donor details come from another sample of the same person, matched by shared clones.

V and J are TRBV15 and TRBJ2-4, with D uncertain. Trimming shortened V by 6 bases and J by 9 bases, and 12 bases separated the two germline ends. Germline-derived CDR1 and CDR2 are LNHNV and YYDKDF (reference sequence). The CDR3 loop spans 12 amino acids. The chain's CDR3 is CATRTLDGIQYF. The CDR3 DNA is TGTGCCACCAGGACGCTAGACGGCATTCAGTACTTC.

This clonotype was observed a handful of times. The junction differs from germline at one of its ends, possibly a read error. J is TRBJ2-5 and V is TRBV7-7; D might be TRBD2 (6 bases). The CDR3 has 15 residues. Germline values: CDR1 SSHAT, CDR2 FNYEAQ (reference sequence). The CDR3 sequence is CASSLVSGGAGTQYF. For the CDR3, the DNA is TGTGCTAGCAGCTTAGTTTCCGGCGGGGCGGGGACCCAGTACTTC. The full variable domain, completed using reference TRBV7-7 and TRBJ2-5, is GAGVSQSPRYKVTKRGQDVTLRCDPISSHATLYWYQQALGQGPEFLTYFNYEAQPDKSGLPSDRFSAERPEGSISTLTIQRTEQRDSAMYRCASSLVSGGAGTQYFGPGTRLLVL.

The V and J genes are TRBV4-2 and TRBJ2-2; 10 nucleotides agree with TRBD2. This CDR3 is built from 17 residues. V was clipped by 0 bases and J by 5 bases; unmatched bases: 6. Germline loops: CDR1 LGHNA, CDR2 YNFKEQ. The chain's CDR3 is CASSQDRTSGETGELFF. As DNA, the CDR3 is TGTGCCAGCAGCCAAGACCGGACTAGCGGAGAAACCGGGGAGCTGTTTTTT.

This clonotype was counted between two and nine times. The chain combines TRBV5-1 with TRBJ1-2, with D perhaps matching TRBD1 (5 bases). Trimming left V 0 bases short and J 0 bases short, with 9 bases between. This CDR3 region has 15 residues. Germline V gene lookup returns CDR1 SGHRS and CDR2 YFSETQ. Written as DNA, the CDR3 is TGCGCCAGCAGCTTGGGAGACAGTTCTAACTATGGCTACACCTTC. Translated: CASSLGDSSNYGYTF.

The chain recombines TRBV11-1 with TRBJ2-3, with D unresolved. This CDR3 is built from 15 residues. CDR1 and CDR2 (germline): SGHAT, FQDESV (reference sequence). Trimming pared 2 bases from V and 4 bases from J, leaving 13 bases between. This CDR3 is CASSLLTTIPDTQYF. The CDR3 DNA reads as TGTGCCAGCAGCTTACTTACCACGATTCCAGATACGCAGTATTTT.

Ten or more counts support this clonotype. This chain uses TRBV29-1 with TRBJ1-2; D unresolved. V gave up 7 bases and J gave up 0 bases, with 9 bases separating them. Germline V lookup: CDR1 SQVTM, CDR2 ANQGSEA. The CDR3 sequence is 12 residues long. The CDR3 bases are TGCAGCGGGGGAGAGACTAACTATGGCTACACCTTC. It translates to CSGGETNYGYTF.

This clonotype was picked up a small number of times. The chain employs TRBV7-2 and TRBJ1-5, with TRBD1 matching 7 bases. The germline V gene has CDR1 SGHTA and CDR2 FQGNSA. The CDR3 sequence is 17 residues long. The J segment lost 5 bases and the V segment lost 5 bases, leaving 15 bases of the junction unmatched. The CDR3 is CASSPRQGLGNHQPQHF. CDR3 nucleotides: TGTGCCAGCAGCCCAAGACAGGGCCTGGGCAATCATCAGCCCCAGCATTTT.

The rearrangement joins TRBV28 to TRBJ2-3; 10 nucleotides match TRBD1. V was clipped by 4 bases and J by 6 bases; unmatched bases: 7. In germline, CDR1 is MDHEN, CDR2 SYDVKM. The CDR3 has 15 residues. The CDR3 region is CASSSTGGGPDTQYF. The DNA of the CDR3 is TGTGCCAGCAGTTCGACAGGGGGCGGCCCGGATACGCAGTATTTT.

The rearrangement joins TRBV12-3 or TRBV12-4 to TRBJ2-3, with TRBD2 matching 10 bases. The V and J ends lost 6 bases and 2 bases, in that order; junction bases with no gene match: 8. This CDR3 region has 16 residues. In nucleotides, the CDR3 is TGTGCCAGCAGCGCCCTGACTAGCGGGTTCACAGATACGCAGTATTTT. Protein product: CASSALTSGFTDTQYF.

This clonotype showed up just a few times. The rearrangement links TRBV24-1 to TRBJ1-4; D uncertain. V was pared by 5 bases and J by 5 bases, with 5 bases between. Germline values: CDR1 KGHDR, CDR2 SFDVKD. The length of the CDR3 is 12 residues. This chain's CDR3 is CATSGENEKLFF. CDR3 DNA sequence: TGTGCCACCAGTGGAGAGAATGAAAAACTGTTTTTT.

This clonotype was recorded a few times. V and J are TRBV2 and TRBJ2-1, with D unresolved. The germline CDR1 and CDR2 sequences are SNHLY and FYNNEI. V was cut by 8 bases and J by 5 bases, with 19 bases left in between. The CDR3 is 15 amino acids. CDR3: CASRVLAIENNEQFF. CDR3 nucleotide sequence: TGTGCCAGCCGGGTTTTGGCTATTGAGAACAATGAGCAGTTCTTC.

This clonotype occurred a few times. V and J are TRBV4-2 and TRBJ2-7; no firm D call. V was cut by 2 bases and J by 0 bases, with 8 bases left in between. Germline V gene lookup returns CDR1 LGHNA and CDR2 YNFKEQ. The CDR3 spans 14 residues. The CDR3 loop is CASSQTKSSYEQYF. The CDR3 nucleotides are TGTGCCAGCAGCCAAACAAAATCCTCCTACGAGCAGTACTTC.

CDR3 DNA sequence: TGCGCCAGCAGCCAAGGGGACAGGGACGGTTCACCCCTCCACTTT. This encodes CASSQGDRDGSPLHF. The J gene is TRBJ1-6, the V gene TRBV4-3; the match to TRBD1 covers 9 bases. Trimming took 1 base from V and 9 from J; bases not matched to a gene: 4. CDR1 LGHNA and CDR2 YSLEER come from the germline V gene. The CDR3 consists of 15 residues.

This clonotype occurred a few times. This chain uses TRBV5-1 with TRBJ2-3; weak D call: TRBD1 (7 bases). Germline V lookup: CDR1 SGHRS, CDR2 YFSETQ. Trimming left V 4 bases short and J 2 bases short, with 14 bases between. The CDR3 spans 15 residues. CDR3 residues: CASSEGGTATDTQYF. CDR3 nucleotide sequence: TGCGCCAGCAGCGAAGGAGGGACAGCCACAGATACGCAGTATTTT.

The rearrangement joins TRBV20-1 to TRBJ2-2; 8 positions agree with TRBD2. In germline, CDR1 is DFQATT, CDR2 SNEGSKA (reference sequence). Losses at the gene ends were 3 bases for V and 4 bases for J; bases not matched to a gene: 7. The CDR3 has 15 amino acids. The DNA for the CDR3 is TGCAGTGCTAGGATGGCGGGAGGAGGCACCGGGGAGCTGTTTTTT. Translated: CSARMAGGGTGELFF.

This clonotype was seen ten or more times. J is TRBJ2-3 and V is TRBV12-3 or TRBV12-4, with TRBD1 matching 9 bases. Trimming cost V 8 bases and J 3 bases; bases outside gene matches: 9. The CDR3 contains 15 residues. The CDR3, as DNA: TGTGCCAGCGGGAACCCGGGACAGGGTACAGATACGCAGTATTTT. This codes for CASGNPGQGTDTQYF.

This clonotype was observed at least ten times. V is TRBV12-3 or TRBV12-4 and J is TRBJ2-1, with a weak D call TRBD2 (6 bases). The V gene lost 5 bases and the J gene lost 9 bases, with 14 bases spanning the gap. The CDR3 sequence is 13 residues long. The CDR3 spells CASSPDRGGEQFF. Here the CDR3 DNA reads TGTGCCAGCAGTCCCGATCGGGGAGGTGAGCAGTTCTTC.

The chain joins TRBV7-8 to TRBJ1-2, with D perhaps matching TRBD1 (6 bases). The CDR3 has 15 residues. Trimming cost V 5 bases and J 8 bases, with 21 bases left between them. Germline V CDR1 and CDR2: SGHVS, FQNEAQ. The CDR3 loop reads CASSPDRSLFHGYTF. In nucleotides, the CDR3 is TGTGCCAGCAGCCCAGACAGGTCCCTCTTCCACGGCTACACCTTC.

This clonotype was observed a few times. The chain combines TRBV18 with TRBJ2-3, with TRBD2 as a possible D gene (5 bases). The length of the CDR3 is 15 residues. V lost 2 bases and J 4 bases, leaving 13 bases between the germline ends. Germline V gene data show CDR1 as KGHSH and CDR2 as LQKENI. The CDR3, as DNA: TGTGCCAGCTCACCAAAGGCTAGCTTGGCAGATACGCAGTATTTT. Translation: CASSPKASLADTQYF.

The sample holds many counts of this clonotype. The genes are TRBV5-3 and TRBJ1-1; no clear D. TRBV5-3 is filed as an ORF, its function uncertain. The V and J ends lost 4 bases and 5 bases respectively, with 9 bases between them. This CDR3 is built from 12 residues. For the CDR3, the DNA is TGTGCCAGAAGCGGACCGGAAACTGAAGCTTTCTTT. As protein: CARSGPETEAFF.

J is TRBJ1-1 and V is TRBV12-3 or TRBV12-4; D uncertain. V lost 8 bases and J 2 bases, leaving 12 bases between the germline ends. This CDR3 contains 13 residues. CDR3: CASRAVTNTEAFF. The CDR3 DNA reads TGTGCCAGCCGGGCCGTGACTAACACTGAAGCTTTCTTT.

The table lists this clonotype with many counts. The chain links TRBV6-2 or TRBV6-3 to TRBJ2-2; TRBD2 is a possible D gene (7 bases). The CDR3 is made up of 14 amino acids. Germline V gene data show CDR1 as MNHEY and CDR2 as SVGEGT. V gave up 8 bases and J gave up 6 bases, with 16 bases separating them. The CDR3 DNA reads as TGTGCCAGCGAGTGGGGGGGCGCGTCCGGGGAGCTGTTTTTT. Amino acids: CASEWGGASGELFF.

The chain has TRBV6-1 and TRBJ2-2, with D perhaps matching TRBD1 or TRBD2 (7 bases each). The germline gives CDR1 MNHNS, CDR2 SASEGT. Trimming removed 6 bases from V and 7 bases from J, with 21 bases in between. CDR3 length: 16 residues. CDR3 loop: CASSQGGGLFVGELFF. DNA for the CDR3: TGTGCCAGCAGCCAGGGGGGGGGCCTATTTGTCGGGGAGCTGTTTTTT.